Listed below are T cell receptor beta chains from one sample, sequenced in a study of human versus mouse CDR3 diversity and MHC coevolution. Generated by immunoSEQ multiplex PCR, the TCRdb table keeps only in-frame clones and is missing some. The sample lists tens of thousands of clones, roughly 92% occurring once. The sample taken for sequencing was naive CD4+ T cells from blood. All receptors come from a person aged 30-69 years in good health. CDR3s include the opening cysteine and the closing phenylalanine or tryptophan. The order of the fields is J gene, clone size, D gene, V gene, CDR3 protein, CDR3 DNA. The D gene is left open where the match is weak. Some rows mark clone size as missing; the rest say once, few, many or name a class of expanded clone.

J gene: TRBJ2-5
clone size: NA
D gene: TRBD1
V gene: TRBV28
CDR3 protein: CASSGQGAVVETQYF
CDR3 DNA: TGTGCCAGCAGTGGACAGGGGGCGGTTGTAGAGACCCAGTACTTC

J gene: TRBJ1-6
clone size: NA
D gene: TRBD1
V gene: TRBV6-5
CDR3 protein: CASSYSAGGNNSPLHF
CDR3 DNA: TGTGCCAGCAGTTACTCGGCAGGGGGCAATAATTCACCCCTCCACTTT

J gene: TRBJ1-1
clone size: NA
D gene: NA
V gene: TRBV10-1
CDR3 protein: CAIRQEAFF
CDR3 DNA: TGCGCCATCAGACAGGAAGCTTTCTTT

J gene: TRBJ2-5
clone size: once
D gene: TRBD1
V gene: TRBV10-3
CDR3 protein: CAISESPVGTGGRKYF
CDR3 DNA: TGTGCCATCAGTGAGTCCCCCGTCGGGACAGGGGGCAGAAAGTACTTC

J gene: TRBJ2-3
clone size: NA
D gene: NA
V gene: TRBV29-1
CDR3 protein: CSGIGRPGRTDTQYF
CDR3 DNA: TGCAGCGGTATTGGCCGACCAGGTCGCACAGATACGCAGTATTTT

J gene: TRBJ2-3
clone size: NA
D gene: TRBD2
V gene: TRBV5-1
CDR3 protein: CASSLMMTSDSTDTQYF
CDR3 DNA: TGCGCCAGCAGCTTGATGATGACTAGCGACAGCACAGATACGCAGTATTTT

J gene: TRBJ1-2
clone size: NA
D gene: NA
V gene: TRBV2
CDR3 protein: CASRQGFGYTF
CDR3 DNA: TGTGCCAGCAGACAGGGATTTGGCTACACCTTC

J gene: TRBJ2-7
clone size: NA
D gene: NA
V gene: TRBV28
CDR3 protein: CASRPQGISYEQYF
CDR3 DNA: TGTGCCAGCAGGCCACAGGGTATTTCCTACGAGCAGTACTTC

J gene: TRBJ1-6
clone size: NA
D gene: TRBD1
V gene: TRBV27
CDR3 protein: CASRVGTGSPLHF
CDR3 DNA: TGTGCCAGCAGGGTCGGGACAGGTTCACCCCTCCACTTT

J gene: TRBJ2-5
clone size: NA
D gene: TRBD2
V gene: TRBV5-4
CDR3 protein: CASSLATSGIQETQYF
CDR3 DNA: TGTGCCAGCAGCTTGGCTACTAGCGGGATCCAAGAGACCCAGTACTTC

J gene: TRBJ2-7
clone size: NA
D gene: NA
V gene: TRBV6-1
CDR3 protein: CASSEGPGTHYEQYF
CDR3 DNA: TGTGCCAGCAGTGAGGGCCCGGGAACTCACTACGAGCAGTACTTC

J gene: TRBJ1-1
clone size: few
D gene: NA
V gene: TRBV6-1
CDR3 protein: CASLPTGQGTEAFF
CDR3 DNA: TGTGCCAGCCTCCCAACAGGGCAAGGCACTGAAGCTTTCTTT

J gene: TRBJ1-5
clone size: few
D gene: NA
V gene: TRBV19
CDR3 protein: CASSIRDSNQPQHF
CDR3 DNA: TGTGCCAGTAGTATCAGGGATAGCAATCAGCCCCAGCATTTT

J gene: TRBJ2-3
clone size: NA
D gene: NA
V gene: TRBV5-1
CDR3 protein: CASSLAGGDTQYF
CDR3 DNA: TGCGCCAGCAGCTTGGCCGGGGGAGATACGCAGTATTTT

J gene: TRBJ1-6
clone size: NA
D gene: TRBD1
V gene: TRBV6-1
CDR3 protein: CATRPGTGYSPLHF
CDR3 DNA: TGTGCCACCAGGCCCGGGACAGGGTACTCACCCCTCCACTTT

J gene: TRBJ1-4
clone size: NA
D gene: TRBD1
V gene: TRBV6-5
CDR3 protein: CASRTGGDEKLFF
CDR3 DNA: TGTGCCAGCCGGACAGGAGGGGATGAAAAACTGTTTTTT

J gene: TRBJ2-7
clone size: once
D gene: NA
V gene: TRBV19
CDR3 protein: CASSIKGLWDYEQYF
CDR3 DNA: TGTGCCAGTAGTATAAAGGGTTTATGGGACTACGAGCAGTACTTC

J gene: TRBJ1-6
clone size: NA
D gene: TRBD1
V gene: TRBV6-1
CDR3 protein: CASSQRDSYSPLHF
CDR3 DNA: TGTGCCAGCAGTCAACGGGACAGCTATTCACCCCTCCACTTT

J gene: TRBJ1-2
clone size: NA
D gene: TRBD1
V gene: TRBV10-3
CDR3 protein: CAITGGAGGYTF
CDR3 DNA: TGTGCCATCACAGGGGGCGCGGGTGGCTACACCTTC

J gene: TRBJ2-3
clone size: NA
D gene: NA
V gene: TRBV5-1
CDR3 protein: CASSLDRATDTQYF
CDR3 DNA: TGCGCCAGCAGCTTGGACAGAGCCACAGATACGCAGTATTTT

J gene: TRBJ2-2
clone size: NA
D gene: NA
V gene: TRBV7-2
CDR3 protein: CASSLVGDPGELFF
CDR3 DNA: TGTGCCAGCAGCTTAGTCGGGGATCCCGGGGAGCTGTTTTTT

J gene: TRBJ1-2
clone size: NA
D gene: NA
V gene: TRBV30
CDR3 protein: CAWSVQGTYGYTF
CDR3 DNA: TGTGCCTGGAGTGTTCAGGGCACGTATGGCTACACCTTC

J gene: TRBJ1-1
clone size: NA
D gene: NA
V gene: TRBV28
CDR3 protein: CASRPDRNTEAFF
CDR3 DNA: TGTGCCAGCAGACCTGACAGGAACACTGAAGCTTTCTTT

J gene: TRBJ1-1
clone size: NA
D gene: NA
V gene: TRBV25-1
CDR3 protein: CASSESQLAEAFF
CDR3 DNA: TGTGCCAGCAGTGAATCCCAACTAGCTGAAGCTTTCTTT

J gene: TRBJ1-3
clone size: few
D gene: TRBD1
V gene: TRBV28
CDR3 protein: CASSTAGGSSGNTIYF
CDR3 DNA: TGTGCCAGCAGTACCGCAGGGGGCAGCTCTGGAAACACCATATATTTT

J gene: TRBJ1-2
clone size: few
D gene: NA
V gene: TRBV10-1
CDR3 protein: CASSETGNYGYTF
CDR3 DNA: TGCGCCAGCAGTGAGACAGGGAACTATGGCTACACCTTC

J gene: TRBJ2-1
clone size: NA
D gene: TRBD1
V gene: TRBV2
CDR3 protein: CASRPGQGRNEQFF
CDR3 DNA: TGTGCCAGCAGACCGGGACAGGGTCGCAATGAGCAGTTCTTC

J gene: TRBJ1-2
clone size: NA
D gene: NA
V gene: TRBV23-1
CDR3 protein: CASSKRGVSLLNYGYTF
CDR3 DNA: TGCGCCAGCAGTAAAAGGGGTGTGTCGCTACTCAACTATGGCTACACCTTC

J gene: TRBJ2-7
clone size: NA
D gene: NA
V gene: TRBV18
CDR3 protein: CASSPLTEPYEQYF
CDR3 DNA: TGTGCCAGCTCACCCCTGACAGAGCCCTACGAGCAGTACTTC

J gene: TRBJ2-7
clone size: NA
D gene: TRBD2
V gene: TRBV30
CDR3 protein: CAWRLAGTYEQYF
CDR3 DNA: TGTGCCTGGAGGCTAGCGGGGACCTACGAGCAGTACTTC

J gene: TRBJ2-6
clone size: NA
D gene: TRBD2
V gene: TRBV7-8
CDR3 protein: CASSLRLADPSGANVLTF
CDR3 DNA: TGTGCCAGCAGCTTACGGCTAGCGGACCCCTCTGGGGCCAACGTCCTGACTTTC

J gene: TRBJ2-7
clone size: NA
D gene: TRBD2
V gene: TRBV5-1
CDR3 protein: CASSPRSTEASGRAVREQYF
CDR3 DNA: TGCGCCAGCAGCCCCCGATCTACAGAAGCTAGCGGGAGGGCCGTGAGAGAGCAGTACTTC

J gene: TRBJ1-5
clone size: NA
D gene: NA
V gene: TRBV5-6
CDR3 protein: CASSLRGPNQPQHF
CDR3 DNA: TGTGCCAGCAGCTTGAGGGGTCCGAATCAGCCCCAGCATTTT

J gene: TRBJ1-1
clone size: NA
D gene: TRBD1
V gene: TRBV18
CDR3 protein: CASSPTGQGVGTEAFF
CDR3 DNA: TGTGCCAGCTCACCAACGGGGCAGGGGGTTGGGACTGAAGCTTTCTTT

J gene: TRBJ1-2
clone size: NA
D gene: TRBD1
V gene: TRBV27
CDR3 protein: CASSPRTGAYGYTF
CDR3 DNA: TGTGCCAGCAGTCCCAGGACAGGAGCATATGGCTACACCTTC

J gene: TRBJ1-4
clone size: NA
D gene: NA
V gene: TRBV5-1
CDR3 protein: CASSLGERNLYEKLFF
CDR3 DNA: TGCGCCAGCAGCTTGGGAGAGCGGAACCTTTATGAAAAACTGTTTTTT

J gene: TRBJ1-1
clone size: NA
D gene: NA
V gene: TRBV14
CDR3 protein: CASSRQGGFGEAFF
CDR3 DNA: TGTGCCAGCAGCCGGCAAGGGGGTTTTGGGGAAGCTTTCTTT

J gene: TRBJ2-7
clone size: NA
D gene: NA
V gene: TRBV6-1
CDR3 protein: CASRKDPTLPYEQYF
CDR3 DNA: TGTGCCAGTCGAAAAGATCCAACTCTACCCTACGAGCAGTACTTC

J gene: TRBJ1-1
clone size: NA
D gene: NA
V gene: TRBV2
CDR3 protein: CASRAQGNTEAFF
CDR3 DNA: TGTGCCAGCAGGGCACAGGGAAACACTGAAGCTTTCTTT

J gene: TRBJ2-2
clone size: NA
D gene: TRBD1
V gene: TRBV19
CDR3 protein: CASRTTGVGELFF
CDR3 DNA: TGTGCCAGTAGAACCACAGGGGTCGGGGAGCTGTTTTTT

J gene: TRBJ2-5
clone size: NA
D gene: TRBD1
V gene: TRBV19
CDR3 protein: CASSLLGTGGQETQYF
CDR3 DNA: TGTGCCAGTAGTTTACTCGGGACAGGTGGACAAGAGACCCAGTACTTC

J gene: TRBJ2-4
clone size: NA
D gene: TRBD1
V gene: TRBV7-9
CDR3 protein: CASSTSDREAKNIQYF
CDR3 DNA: TGTGCCAGCAGCACCTCTGACAGGGAAGCCAAAAACATTCAGTACTTC

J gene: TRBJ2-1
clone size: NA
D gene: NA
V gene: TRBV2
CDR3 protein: CASQDSYNEQFF
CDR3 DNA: TGTGCCAGTCAGGACAGCTACAATGAGCAGTTCTTC

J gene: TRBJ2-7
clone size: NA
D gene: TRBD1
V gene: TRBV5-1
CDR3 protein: CASSPEGVGTGSYEQYF
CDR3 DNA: TGCGCCAGCAGCCCGGAGGGGGTAGGGACAGGGTCCTACGAGCAGTACTTC

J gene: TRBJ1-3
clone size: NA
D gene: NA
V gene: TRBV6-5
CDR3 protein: CASSYSLNSPGNTIYF
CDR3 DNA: TGTGCCAGCAGTTACTCGTTGAACAGTCCCGGAAACACCATATATTTT

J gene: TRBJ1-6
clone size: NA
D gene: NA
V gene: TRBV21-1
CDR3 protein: CASPPDMNSYNSPLHF
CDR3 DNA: TGTGCCAGCCCACCGGACATGAACTCCTATAATTCACCCCTCCACTTT

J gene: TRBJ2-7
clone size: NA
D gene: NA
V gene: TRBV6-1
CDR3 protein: CASAGEGYEQYF
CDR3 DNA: TGTGCCAGCGCCGGGGAAGGGTACGAGCAGTACTTC

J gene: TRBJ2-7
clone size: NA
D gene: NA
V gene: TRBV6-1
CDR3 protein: CASRAGRAYEQYF
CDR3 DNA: TGTGCCAGCAGGGCTGGCAGGGCCTACGAGCAGTACTTC